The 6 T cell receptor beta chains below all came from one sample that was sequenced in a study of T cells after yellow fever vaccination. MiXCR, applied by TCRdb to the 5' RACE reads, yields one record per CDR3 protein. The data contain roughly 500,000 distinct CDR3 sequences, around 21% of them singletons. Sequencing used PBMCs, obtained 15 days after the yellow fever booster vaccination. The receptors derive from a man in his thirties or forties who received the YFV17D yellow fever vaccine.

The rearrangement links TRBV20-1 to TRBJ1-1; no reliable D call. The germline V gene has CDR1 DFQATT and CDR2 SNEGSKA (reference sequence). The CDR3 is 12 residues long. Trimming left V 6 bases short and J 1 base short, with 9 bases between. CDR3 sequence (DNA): TGCAGTGCCCTCCTACCGAACACTGAAGCTTTCTTT. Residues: CSALLPNTEAFF.

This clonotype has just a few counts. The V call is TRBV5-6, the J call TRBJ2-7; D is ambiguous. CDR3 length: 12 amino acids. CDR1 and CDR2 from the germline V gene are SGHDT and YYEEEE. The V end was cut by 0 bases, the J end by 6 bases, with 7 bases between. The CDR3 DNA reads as TGTGCCAGCAGCTTGGCCCAAGTCGAGCAGTACTTC. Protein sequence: CASSLAQVEQYF.

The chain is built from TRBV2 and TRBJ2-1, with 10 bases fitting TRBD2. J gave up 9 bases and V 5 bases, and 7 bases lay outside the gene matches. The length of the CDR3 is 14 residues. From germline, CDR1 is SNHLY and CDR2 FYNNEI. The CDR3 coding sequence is TGTGCCAGCAGTTTCCTAGCGGGAGAGGTTGAGCAGTTCTTC. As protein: CASSFLAGEVEQFF.

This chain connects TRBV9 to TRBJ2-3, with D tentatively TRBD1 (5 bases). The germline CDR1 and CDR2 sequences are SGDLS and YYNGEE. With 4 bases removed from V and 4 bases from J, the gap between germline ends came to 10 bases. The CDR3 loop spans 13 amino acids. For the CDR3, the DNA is TGTGCCAGCAGCCTGACAGCTCCAGATACGCAGTATTTT. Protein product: CASSLTAPDTQYF. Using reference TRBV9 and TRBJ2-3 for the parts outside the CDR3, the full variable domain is DSGVTQTPKHLITATGQRVTLRCSPRSGDLSVYWYQQSLDQGLQFLIQYYNGEERAKGNILERFSAQQFPDLHSELNLSSLELGDSALYFCASSLTAPDTQYFGPGTRLTVL.

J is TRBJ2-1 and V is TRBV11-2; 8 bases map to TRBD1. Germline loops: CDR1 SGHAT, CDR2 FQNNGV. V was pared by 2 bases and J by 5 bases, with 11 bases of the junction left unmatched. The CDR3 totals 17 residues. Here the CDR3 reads CASSLLAGGLLHNEQFF. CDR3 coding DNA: TGTGCCAGCAGCTTATTGGCAGGGGGCCTACTCCACAATGAGCAGTTCTTC.

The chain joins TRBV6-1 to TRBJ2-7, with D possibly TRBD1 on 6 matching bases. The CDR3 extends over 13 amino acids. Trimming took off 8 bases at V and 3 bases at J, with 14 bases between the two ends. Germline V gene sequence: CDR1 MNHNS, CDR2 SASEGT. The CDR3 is CASRGGYDYEQYF. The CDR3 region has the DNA TGTGCCAGCCGTGGGGGCTATGACTACGAGCAGTACTTC.